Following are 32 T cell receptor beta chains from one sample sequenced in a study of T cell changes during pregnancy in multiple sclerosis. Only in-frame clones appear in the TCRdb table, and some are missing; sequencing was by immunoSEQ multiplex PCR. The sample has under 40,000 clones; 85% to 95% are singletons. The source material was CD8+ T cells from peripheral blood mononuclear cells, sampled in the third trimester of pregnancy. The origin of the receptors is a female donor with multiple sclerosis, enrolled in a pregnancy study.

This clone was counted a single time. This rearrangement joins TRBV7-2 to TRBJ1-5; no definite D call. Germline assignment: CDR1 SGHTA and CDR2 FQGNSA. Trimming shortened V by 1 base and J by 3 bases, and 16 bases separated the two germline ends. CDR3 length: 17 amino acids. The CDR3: CASSLEMADSFNQPQHF. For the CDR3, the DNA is TGTGCCAGCAGCTTAGAAATGGCAGACTCATTCAATCAGCCCCAGCATTTT. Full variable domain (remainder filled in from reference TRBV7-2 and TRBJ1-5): GAGVSQSPSNKVTEKGKDVELRCDPISGHTALYWYRQSLGQGLEFLIYFQGNSAPDKSGLPSDRFSAERTGGSVSTLTIQRTQQEDSAVYLCASSLEMADSFNQPQHFGDGTRLSIL.

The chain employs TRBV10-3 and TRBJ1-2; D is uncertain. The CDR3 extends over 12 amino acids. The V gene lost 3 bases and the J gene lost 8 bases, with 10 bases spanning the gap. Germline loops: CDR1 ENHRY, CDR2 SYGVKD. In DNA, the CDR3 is TGTGCCATCAGTGACCCCCGAGGGGGCTACACCTTC. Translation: CAISDPRGGYTF.

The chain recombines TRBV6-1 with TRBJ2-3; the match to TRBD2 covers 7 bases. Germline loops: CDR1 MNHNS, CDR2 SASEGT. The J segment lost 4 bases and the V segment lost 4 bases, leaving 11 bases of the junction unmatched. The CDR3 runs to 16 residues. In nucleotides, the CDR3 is TGTGCCAGCAGTGCCCACGAGGGCGGGGGAGCAGATACGCAGTATTTT. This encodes CASSAHEGGGADTQYF.

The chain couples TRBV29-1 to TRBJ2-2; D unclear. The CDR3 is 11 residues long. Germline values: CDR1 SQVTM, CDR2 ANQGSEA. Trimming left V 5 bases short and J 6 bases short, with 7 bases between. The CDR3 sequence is CSVRVAGELFF. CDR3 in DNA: TGCAGCGTTCGGGTGGCCGGGGAGCTGTTTTTT.

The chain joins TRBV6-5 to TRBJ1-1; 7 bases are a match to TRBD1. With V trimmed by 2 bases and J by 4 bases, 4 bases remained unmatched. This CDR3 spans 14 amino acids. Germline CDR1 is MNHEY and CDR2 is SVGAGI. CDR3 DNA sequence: TGTGCCAGCAGTTACGGTCAGGGGGGCACTGAAGCTTTCTTT. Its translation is CASSYGQGGTEAFF.

In DNA, the CDR3 is TGCGCCAGCAGCCCCCCAGGGCTACATAATGAAAAACTGTTTTTT. Protein sequence: CASSPPGLHNEKLFF. The chain is built from TRBV4-1 and TRBJ1-4; the D gene is possibly TRBD1 (5 bases). Germline V gene lookup returns CDR1 MGHRA and CDR2 YSYEKL. The V end lost 4 bases, the J end lost 4 bases, and 13 bases lay between the germline ends. The CDR3 loop spans 15 amino acids.

CDR3 region: CASTEQGRGEKLFF. In DNA form, the CDR3 reads TGTGCCAGCACCGAACAGGGGAGAGGAGAAAAACTGTTTTTT. The V call is TRBV13, the J call TRBJ1-4; 7 bases line up with TRBD1. In germline, CDR1 is PRHDT, CDR2 FYEKMQ (reference sequence). The CDR3 has 14 amino acids. The V gene end was trimmed by 7 bases and the J gene end by 8 bases; junction bases not matched to a gene: 10.

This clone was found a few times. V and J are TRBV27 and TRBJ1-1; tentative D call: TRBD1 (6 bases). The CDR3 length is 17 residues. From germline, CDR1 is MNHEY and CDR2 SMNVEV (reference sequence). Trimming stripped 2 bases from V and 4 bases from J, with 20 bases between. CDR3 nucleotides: TGTGCCAGCAGTTTAACCTGGGCAGGGGCGAGTCCCACTGAAGCTTTCTTT. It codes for CASSLTWAGASPTEAFF.

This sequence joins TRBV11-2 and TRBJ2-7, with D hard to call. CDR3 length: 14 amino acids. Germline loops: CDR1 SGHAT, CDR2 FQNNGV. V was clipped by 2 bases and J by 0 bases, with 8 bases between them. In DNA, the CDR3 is TGTGCCAGCAGCTTAAGGCAGGCCTCCTACGAGCAGTACTTC. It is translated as CASSLRQASYEQYF.

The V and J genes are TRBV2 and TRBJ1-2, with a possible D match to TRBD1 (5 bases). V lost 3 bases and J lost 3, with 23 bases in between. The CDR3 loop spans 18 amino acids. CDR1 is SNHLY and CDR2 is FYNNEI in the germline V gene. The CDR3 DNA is TGTGCCAGCAGTGATAGTATTGGAAGGGGAGGTGGGCACTATGGCTACACCTTC. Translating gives CASSDSIGRGGGHYGYTF.

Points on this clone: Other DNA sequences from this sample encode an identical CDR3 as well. The CDR3 loop is CASSLKTGGEKLFF. CDR3 DNA: TGTGCCAGCAGCTTGAAGACAGGTGGGGAAAAACTGTTTTTT. V usage is TRBV11-2 and J usage is TRBJ1-4, with D maybe TRBD1 (6 bases). Trimming pared 3 bases from V and 8 bases from J, leaving 13 bases between. CDR3 length: 14 residues. The germline CDR1 and CDR2 sequences are SGHAT and FQNNGV.

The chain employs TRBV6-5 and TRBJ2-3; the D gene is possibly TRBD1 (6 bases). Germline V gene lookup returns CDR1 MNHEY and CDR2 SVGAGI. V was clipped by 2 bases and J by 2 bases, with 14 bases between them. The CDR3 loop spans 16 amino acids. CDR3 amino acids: CASSYEGVLYTDTQYF. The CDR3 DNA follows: TGTGCCAGCAGTTACGAGGGGGTACTATACACAGATACGCAGTATTTT.

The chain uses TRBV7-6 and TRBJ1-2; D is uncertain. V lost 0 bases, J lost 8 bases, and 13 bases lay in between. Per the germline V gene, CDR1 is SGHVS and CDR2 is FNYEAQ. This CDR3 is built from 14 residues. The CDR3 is CASSLAQYWEGYTF. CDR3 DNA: TGTGCCAGCAGCTTAGCCCAATACTGGGAGGGCTACACCTTC.

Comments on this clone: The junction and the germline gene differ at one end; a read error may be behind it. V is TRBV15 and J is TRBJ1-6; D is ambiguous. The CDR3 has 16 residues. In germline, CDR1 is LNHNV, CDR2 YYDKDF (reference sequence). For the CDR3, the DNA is TGTGCCACCAGCCCCCGGGATGTTTCGGGGAATTCATCCCTCCACTTT. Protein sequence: CATSPRDVSGNSSLHF.

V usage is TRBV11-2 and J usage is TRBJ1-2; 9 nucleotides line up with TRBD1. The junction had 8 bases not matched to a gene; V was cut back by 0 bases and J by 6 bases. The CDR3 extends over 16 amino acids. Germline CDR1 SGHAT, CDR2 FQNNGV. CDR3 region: CASSLDPQGAGHGYTF. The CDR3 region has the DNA TGTGCCAGCAGCTTAGACCCACAGGGGGCAGGTCATGGCTACACCTTC.

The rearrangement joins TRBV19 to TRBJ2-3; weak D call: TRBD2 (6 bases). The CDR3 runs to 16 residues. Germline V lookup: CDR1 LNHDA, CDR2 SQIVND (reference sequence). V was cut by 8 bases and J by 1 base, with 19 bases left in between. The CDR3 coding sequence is TGTGCCAGTCCGAACCCGACTAGGAATGGCACAGATACGCAGTATTTT. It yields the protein CASPNPTRNGTDTQYF.

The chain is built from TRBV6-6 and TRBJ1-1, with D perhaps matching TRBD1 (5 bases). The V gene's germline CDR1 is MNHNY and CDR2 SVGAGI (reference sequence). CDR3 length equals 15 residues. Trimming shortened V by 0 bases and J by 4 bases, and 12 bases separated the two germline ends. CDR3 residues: CASSYSEGSSTEAFF. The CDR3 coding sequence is TGTGCCAGCAGTTACTCGGAGGGGTCTTCCACTGAAGCTTTCTTT.

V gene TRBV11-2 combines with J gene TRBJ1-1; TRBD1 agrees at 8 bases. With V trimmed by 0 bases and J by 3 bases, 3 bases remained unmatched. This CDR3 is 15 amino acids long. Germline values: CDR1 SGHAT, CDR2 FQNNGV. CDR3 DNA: TGTGCCAGCAGCTTAGACGCAGGGGGCTACACTGAAGCTTTCTTT. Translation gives CASSLDAGGYTEAFF. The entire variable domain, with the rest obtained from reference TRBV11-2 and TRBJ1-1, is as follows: EAGVAQSPRYKIIEKRQSVAFWCNPISGHATLYWYQQILGQGPKLLIQFQNNGVVDDSQLPKDRFSAERLKGVDSTLKIQPAKLEDSAVYLCASSLDAGGYTEAFFGQGTRLTVV.

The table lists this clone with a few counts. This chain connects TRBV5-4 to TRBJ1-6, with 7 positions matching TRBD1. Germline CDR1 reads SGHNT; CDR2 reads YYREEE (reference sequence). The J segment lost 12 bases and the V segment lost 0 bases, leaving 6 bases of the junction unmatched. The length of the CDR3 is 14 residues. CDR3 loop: CASSLEGGGVPLHF. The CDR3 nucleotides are TGTGCCAGCAGCTTGGAAGGGGGCGGAGTACCCCTCCACTTT.

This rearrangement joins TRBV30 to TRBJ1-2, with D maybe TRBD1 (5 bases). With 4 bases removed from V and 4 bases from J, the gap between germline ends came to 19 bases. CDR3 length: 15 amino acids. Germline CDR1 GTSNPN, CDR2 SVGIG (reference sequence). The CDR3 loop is CAWTPASGLPYGYTF. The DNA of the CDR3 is TGTGCCTGGACACCTGCTTCGGGACTGCCCTATGGCTACACCTTC. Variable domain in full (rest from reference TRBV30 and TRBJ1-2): SQTIHQWPATLVQPVGSPLSLECTVEGTSNPNLYWYRQAAGRGLQLLFYSVGIGQISSEVPQNLSASRPQDRQFILSSKKLLLSDSGFYLCAWTPASGLPYGYTFGSGTRLTVV.

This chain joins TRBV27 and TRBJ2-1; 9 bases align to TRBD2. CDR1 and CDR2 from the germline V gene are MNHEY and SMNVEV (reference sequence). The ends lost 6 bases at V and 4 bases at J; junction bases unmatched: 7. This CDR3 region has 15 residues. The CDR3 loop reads CASRSASGTYNEQFF. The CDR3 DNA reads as TGTGCCAGCAGGTCGGCTAGCGGGACGTACAATGAGCAGTTCTTC.

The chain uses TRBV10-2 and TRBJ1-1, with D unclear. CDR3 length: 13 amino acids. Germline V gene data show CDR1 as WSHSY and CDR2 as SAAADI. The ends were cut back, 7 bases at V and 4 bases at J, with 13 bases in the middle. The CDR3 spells CASMWSSATEAFF. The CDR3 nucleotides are TGCGCCAGCATGTGGAGTAGTGCCACTGAAGCTTTCTTT.

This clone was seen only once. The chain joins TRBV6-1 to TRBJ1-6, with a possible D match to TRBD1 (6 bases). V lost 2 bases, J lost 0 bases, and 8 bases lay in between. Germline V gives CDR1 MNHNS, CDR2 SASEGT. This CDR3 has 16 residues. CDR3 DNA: TGTGCCAGCAGTGAATGGGGACACTCCTATAATTCACCCCTCCACTTT. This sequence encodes CASSEWGHSYNSPLHF.

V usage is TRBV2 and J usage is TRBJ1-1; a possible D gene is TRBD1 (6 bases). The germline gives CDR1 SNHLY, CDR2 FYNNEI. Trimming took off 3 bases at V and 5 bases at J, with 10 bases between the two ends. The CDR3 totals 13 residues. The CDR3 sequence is CASSDQGFTEAFF. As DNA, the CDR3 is TGTGCCAGCAGTGATCAGGGGTTTACTGAAGCTTTCTTT.

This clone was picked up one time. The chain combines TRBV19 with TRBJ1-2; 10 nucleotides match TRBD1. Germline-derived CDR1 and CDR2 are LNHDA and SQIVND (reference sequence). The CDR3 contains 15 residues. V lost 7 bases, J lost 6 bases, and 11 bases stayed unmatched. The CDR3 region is CASTPPDRGLNGYTF. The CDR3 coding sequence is TGTGCCAGTACCCCCCCAGACAGGGGGCTCAATGGCTACACCTTC.

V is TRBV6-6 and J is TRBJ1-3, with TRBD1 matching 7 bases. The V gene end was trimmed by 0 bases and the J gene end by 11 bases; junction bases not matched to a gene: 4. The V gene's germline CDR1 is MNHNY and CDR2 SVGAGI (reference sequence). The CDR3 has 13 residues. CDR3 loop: CASSYSGDSSIYF. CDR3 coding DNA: TGTGCCAGCAGTTACTCGGGGGACAGTTCCATATATTTT.

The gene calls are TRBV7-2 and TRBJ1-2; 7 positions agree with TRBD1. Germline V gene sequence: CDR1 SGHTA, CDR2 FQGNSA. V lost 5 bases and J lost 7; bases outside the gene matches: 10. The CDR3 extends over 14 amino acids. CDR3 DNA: TGTGCCAGCAGCATCCCATCGGACAGGTCTGGCTACACCTTC. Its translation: CASSIPSDRSGYTF.

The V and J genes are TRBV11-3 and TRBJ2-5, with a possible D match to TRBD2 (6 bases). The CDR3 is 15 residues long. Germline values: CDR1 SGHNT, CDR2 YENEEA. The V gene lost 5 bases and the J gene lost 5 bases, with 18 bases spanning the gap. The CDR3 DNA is TGTGCCAGCAGCCCCTCCCCACTAGGAGGGGAGACCCAGTACTTC. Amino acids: CASSPSPLGGETQYF.

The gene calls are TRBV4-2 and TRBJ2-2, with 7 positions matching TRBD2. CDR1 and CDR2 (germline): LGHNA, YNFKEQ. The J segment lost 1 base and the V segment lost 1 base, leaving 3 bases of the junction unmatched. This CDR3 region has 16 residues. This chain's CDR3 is CASSQAERENTGELFF. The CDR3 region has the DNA TGTGCCAGCAGCCAAGCGGAGCGGGAGAACACCGGGGAGCTGTTTTTT.

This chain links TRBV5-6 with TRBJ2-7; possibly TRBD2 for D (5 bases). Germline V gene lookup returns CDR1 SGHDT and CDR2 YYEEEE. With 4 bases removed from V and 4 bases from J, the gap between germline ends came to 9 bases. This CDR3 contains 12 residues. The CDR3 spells CASSAGSYEQYF. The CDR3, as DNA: TGTGCCAGCAGCGCGGGTTCTTACGAGCAGTACTTC.

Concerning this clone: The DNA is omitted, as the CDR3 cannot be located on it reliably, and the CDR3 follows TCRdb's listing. The CDR3 loop reads CASSVPPGQGYNEQFF. This sequence joins TRBV6-1 and TRBJ2-1; the table's D gene call, TRBD1, was not cross checked with the DNA. The CDR3 region is 16 residues in length, termini included. Per germline, CDR1 MNHNS and CDR2 SASEGT.

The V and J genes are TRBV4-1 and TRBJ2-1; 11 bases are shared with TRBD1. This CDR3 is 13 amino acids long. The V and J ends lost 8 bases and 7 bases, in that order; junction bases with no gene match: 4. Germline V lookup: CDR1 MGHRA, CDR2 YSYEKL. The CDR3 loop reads CASGTGGKNEQFF. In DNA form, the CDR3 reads TGCGCCAGCGGGACAGGGGGTAAAAATGAGCAGTTCTTC.